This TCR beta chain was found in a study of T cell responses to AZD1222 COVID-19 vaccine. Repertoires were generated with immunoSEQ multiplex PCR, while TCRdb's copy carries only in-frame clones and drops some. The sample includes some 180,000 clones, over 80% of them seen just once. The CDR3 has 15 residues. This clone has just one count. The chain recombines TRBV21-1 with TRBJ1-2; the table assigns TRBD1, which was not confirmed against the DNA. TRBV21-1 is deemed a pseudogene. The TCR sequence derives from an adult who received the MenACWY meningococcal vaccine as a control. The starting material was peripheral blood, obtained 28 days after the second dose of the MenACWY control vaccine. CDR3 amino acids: CASSKMGQGYYGYTF. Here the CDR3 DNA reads TGTGCCAGCAGCAAAATGGGACAGGGGTACTATGGCTACACCTTC.